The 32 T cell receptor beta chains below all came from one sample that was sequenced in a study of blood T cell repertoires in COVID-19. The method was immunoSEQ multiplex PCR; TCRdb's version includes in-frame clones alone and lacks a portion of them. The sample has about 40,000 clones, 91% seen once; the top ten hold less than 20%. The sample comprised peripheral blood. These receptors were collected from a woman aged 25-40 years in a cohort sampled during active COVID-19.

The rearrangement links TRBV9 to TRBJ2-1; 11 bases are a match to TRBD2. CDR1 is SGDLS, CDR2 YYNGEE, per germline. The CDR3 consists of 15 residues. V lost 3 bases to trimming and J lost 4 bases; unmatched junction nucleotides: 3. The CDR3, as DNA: TGTGCCAGCAGCGCACTAGCGGGAGAGTACAATGAGCAGTTCTTC. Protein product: CASSALAGEYNEQFF.

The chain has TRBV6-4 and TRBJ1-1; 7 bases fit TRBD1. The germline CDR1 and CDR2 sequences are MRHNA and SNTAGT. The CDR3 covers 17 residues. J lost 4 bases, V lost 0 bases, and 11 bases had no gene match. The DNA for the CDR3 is TGTGCCAGCAGTGACTCCTTTCAACCGGGACAGCCCACTGAAGCTTTCTTT. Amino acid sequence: CASSDSFQPGQPTEAFF.

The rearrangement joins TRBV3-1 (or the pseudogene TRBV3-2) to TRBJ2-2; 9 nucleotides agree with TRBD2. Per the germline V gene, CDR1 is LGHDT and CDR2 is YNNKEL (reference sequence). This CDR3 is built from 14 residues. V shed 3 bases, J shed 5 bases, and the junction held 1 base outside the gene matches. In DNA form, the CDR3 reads TGTGCCAGCAGCCAGCGGGGGGGGACCGGGGAGCTGTTTTTT. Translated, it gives CASSQRGGTGELFF.

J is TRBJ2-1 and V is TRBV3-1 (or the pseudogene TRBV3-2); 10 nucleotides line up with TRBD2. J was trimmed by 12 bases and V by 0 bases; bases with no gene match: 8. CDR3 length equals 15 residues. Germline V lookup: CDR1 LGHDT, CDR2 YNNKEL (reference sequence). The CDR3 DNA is TGTGCCAGCAGCCAAGATCCCAGCGGGAGGGCCTGGCAGTTCTTC. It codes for CASSQDPSGRAWQFF.

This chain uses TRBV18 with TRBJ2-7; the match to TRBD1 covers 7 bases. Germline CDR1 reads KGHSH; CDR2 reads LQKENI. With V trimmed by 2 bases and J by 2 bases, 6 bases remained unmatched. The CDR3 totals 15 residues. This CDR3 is CASSPWTGNPYEQYF. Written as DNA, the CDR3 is TGTGCCAGCTCACCATGGACAGGTAACCCCTACGAGCAGTACTTC.

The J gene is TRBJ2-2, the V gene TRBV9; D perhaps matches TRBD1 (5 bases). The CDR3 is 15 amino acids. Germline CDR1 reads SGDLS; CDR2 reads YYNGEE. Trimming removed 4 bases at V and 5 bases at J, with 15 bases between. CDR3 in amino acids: CASSPRGAGTGELFF. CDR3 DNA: TGTGCCAGCAGCCCAAGGGGCGCTGGGACCGGGGAGCTGTTTTTT.

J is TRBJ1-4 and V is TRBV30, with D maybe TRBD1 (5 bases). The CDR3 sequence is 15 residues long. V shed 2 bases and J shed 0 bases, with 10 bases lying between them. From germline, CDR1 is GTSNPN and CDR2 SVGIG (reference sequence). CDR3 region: CAWSWGRATNEKLFF. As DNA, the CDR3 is TGTGCCTGGAGTTGGGGGAGGGCAACTAATGAAAAACTGTTTTTT. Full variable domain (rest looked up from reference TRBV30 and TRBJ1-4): SQTIHQWPATLVQPVGSPLSLECTVEGTSNPNLYWYRQAAGRGLQLLFYSVGIGQISSEVPQNLSASRPQDRQFILSSKKLLLSDSGFYLCAWSWGRATNEKLFFGSGTQLSVL.

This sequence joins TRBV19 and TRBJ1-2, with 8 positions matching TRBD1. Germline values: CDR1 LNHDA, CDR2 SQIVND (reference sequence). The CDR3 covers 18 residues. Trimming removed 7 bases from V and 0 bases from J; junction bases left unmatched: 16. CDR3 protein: CASIEAGTGRGSNYGYTF. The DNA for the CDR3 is TGTGCCAGTATAGAGGCCGGGACAGGTCGTGGCTCTAACTATGGCTACACCTTC.

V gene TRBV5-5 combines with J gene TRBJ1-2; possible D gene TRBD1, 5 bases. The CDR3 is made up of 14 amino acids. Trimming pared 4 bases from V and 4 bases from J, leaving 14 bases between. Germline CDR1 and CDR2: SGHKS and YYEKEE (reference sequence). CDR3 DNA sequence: TGTGCCAGCAGCCCTACGACAGATTTCTATGGCTACACCTTC. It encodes CASSPTTDFYGYTF.

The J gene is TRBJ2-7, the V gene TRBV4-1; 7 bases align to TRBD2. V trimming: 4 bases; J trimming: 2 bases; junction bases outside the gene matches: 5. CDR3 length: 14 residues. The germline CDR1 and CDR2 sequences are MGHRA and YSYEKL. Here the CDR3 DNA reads TGCGCCAGCAGCCGCCGACTAGCTACCTACGAGCAGTACTTC. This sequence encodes CASSRRLATYEQYF.

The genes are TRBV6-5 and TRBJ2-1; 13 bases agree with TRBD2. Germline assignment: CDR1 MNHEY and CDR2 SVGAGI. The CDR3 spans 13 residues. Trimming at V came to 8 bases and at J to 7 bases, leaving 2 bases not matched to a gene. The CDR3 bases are TGTGCCAGCGGGACTAGCGGGATGAATGAGCAGTTCTTC. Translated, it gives CASGTSGMNEQFF.

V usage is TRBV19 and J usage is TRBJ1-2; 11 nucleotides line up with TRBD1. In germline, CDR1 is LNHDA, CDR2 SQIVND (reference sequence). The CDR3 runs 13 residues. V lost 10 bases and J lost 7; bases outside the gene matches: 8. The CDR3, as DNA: TGTGCCACCCTGGACAGGGGGCGATTTGGCTACACCTTC. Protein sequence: CATLDRGRFGYTF. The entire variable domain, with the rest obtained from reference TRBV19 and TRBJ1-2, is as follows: DGGITQSPKYLFRKEGQNVTLSCEQNLNHDAMYWYRQDPGQGLRLIYYSQIVNDFQKGDIAEGYSVSREKKESFPLTVTSAQKNPTAFYLCATLDRGRFGYTFGSGTRLTVV.

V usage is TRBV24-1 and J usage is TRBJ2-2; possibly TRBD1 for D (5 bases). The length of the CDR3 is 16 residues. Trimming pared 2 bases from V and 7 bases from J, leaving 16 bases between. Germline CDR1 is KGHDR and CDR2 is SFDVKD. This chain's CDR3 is CATSDSARGPGGELFF. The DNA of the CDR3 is TGTGCCACCAGTGATTCAGCAAGGGGCCCGGGCGGGGAGCTGTTTTTT.

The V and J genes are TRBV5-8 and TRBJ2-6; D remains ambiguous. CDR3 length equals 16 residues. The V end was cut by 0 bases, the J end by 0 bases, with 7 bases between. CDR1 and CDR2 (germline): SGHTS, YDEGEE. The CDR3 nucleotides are TGTGCCAGCAGCTTGGGTCAGTTCTCTGGGGCCAACGTCCTGACTTTC. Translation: CASSLGQFSGANVLTF. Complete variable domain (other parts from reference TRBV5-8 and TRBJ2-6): EAGVTQSPTHLIKTRGQQATLRCSPISGHTSVYWYQQALGLGLQFLLWYDEGEERNRGNFPPRFSGRQFPNYSSELNVNALELEDSALYLCASSLGQFSGANVLTFGAGSRLTVL.

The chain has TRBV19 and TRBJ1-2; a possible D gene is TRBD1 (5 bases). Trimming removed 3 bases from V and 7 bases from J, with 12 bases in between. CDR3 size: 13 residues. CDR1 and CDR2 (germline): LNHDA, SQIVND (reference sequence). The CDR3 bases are TGTGCCAGTAGTATGACAGCTTCCTTTGGCTACACCTTC. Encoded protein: CASSMTASFGYTF.

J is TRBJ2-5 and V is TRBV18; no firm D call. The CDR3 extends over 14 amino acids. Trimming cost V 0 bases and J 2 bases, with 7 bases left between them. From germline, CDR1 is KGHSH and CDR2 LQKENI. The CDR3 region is CASSPPERQETQYF. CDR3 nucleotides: TGTGCCAGCTCACCACCAGAGAGACAAGAGACCCAGTACTTC.

CDR3 nucleotides: TGTGCCAGCAGGTCCAGGGAGGGAGCTTTCTTT. Protein: CASRSREGAFF. V is TRBV2 and J is TRBJ1-1, with D possibly being TRBD1 (5 bases). V lost 6 bases and J lost 10, with 12 bases in between. Per germline, CDR1 SNHLY and CDR2 FYNNEI. The CDR3 extends over 11 amino acids. Variable domain in full (rest from reference TRBV2 and TRBJ1-1): EPEVTQTPSHQVTQMGQEVILRCVPISNHLYFYWYRQILGQKVEFLVSFYNNEISEKSEIFDDQFSVERPDGSNFTLKIRSTKLEDSAMYFCASRSREGAFFGQGTRLTVV.

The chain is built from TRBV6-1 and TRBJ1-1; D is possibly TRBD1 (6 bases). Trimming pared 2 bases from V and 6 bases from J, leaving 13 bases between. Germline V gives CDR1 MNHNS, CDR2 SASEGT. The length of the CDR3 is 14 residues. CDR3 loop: CASSESGGLAEAFF. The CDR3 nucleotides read TGTGCCAGCAGTGAATCCGGGGGGCTGGCTGAAGCTTTCTTT.

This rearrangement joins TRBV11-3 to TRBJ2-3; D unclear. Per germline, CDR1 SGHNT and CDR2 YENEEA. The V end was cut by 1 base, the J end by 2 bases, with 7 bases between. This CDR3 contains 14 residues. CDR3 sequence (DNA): TGTGCCAGCAGCTTAGGGGCTAACACAGATACGCAGTATTTT. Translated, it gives CASSLGANTDTQYF.

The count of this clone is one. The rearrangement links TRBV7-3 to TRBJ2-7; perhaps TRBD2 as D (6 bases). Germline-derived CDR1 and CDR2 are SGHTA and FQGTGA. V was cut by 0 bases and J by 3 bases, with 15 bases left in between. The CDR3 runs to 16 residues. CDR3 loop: CASSLTGGAVVYEQYF. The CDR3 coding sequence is TGTGCCAGCAGCTTAACGGGGGGTGCGGTGGTCTACGAGCAGTACTTC.

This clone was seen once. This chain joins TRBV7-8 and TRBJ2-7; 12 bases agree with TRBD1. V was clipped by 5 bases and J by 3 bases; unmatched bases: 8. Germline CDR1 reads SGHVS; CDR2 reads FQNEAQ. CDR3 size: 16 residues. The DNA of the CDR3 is TGTGCCAGCAGCCAACCAGGGACAGGGGGCTTCTACGAGCAGTACTTC. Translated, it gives CASSQPGTGGFYEQYF.

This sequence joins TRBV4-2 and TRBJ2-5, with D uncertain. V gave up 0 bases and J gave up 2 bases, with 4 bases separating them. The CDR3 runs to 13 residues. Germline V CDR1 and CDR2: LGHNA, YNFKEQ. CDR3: CASSQETQETQYF. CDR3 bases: TGTGCCAGCAGCCAAGAGACACAAGAGACCCAGTACTTC.

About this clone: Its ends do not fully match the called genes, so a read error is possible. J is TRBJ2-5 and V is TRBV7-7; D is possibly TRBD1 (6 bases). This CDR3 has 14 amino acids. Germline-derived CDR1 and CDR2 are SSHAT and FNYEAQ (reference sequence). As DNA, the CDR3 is TGTGCTAGCAGCTTGGGGGCCCGAGAAAAGACCCAGTACTTC. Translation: CASSLGAREKTQYF.

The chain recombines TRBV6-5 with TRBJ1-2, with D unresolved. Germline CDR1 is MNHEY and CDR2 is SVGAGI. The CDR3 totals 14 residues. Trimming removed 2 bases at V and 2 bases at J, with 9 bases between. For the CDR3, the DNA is TGTGCCAGCAGTTACAGGTCAGGAAACTATGGCTACACCTTC. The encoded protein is CASSYRSGNYGYTF.

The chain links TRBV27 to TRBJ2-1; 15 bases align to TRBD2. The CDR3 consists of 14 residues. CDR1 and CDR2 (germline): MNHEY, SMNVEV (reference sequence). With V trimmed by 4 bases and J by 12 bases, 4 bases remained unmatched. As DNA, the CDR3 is TGTGCCAGCAGTTCCGGGACTAGCGGGAGGACGCAGTTCTTC. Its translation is CASSSGTSGRTQFF.

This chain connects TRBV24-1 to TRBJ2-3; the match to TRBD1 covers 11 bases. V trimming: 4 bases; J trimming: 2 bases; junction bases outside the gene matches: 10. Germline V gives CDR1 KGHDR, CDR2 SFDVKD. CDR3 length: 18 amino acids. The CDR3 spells CATSDPGTGGLFTDTQYF. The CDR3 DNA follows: TGTGCCACCAGTGACCCCGGGACAGGGGGTCTATTCACAGATACGCAGTATTTT.

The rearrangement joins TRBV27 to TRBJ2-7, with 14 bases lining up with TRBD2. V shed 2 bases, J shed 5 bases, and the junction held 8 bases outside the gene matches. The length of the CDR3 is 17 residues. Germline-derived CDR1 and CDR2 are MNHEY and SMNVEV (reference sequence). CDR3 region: CASSLTPPGLAGDEQYF. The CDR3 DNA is TGTGCCAGCAGTTTAACTCCTCCGGGACTAGCGGGAGACGAGCAGTACTTC.

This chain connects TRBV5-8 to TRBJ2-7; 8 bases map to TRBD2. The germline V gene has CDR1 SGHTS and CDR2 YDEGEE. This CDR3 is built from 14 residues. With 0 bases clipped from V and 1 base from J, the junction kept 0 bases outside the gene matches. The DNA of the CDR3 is TGTGCCAGCAGCTTGGCGGGAGGGTCCTACGAGCAGTACTTC. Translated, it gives CASSLAGGSYEQYF.

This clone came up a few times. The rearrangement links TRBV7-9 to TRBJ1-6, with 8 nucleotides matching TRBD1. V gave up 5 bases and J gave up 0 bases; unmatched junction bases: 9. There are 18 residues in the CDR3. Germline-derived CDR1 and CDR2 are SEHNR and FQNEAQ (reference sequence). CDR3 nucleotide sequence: TGTGCCAGCAGCCCGGCCGGGACAGGTACCTCCTATAATTCACCCCTCCACTTT. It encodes CASSPAGTGTSYNSPLHF.

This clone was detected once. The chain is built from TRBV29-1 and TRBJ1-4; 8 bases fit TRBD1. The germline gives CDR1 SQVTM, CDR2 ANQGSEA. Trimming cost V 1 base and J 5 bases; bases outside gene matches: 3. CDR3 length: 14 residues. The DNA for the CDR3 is TGCAGCGTTGAAGGGACAGGGTCGAATGAAAAACTGTTTTTT. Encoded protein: CSVEGTGSNEKLFF.

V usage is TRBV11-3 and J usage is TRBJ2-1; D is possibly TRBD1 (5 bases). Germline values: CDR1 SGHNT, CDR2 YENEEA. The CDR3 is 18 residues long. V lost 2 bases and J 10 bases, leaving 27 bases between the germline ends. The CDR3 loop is CASSLKMMATEAFFEQFF. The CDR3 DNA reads TGTGCCAGCAGCTTAAAAATGATGGCGACAGAGGCTTTTTTCGAGCAGTTCTTC.

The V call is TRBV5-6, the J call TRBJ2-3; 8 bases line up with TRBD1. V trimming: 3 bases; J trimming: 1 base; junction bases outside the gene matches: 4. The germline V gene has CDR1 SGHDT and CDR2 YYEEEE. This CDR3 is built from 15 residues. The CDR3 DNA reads TGTGCCAGCAGCTACCAGGGGGCTGGCACAGATACGCAGTATTTT. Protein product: CASSYQGAGTDTQYF.